What follows are 8 T cell receptor beta chains derived from one specimen sequenced in a study of blood T cell repertoires in COVID-19. TCRdb's copy holds only in-frame clones and misses some; the assay was immunoSEQ multiplex PCR. The sample consists of around 250,000 clones, approximately 88% of them appearing once. The sequenced sample consisted of peripheral blood. These receptors were collected from a human donor in a cohort sampled during active COVID-19.

The J gene is TRBJ1-1, the V gene TRBV30, with 8 bases aligning to TRBD1. CDR1 is GTSNPN, CDR2 SVGIG, per germline (reference sequence). The CDR3 spans 14 residues. Losses at the gene ends were 4 bases for V and 1 base for J; bases not matched to a gene: 5. The CDR3 DNA sequence: TGTGCCTGGACAGGGGGCGCGAGGAACACTGAAGCTTTCTTT. Translated, it gives CAWTGGARNTEAFF. Complete variable domain (other parts from reference TRBV30 and TRBJ1-1): SQTIHQWPATLVQPVGSPLSLECTVEGTSNPNLYWYRQAAGRGLQLLFYSVGIGQISSEVPQNLSASRPQDRQFILSSKKLLLSDSGFYLCAWTGGARNTEAFFGQGTRLTVV.

V is TRBV3-1 (or the pseudogene TRBV3-2) and J is TRBJ2-3; TRBD1 aligns across 12 bases. Trimming cost V 3 bases and J 4 bases; bases outside gene matches: 5. The CDR3 length is 16 residues. CDR1 is LGHDT, CDR2 YNNKEL, per germline (reference sequence). CDR3 nucleotide sequence: TGTGCCAGCAGCCAGGGGACAGGGGGCCTCTCAGATACGCAGTATTTT. Encoded protein: CASSQGTGGLSDTQYF.

The chain uses TRBV7-9 and TRBJ1-1; D not certain. The germline CDR1 and CDR2 sequences are SEHNR and FQNEAQ (reference sequence). V was clipped by 3 bases and J by 3 bases, with 11 bases between them. CDR3 length equals 14 residues. The CDR3 is CASSLRREDTEAFF. The CDR3 nucleotides read TGTGCCAGCAGCTTGAGGAGGGAGGACACTGAAGCTTTCTTT.

The chain recombines TRBV10-3 with TRBJ2-5, with D possibly matching TRBD1 (6 bases). CDR1 and CDR2 from the germline V gene are ENHRY and SYGVKD. Trimming took off 7 bases at V and 3 bases at J, with 12 bases between the two ends. The CDR3 has 13 amino acids. This CDR3 reads CAITSDRKETQYF. CDR3 DNA: TGTGCCATCACCTCGGACAGAAAAGAGACCCAGTACTTC.

This rearrangement joins TRBV9 to TRBJ2-5; TRBD2 might be the D (6 bases). CDR3 length: 14 amino acids. V was pared by 0 bases and J by 5 bases, with 11 bases between. Germline assignment: CDR1 SGDLS and CDR2 YYNGEE. The CDR3 DNA reads TGTGCCAGCAGCGTAGAATATGGGAGGGAGACCCAGTACTTC. Protein product: CASSVEYGRETQYF. Full variable domain (missing parts from reference TRBV9 and TRBJ2-5): DSGVTQTPKHLITATGQRVTLRCSPRSGDLSVYWYQQSLDQGLQFLIQYYNGEERAKGNILERFSAQQFPDLHSELNLSSLELGDSALYFCASSVEYGRETQYFGPGTRLLVL.

The gene calls are TRBV19 and TRBJ2-1, with D possibly matching TRBD1 (6 bases). The CDR3 loop spans 17 amino acids. Germline V gene lookup returns CDR1 LNHDA and CDR2 SQIVND (reference sequence). Trimming removed 2 bases from V and 8 bases from J, with 22 bases in between. The CDR3 sequence is CASSIILLQGTRDEQFF. The CDR3 DNA follows: TGTGCCAGTAGTATAATTTTACTGCAGGGGACAAGGGATGAGCAGTTCTTC.

The chain couples TRBV3-1 (or the pseudogene TRBV3-2) to TRBJ2-1; 9 bases fit TRBD2. V dropped 2 bases and J dropped 5; count of bases not matched to a gene: 10. Germline CDR1 and CDR2: LGHDT and YNNKEL (reference sequence). CDR3 length equals 17 residues. The DNA of the CDR3 is TGTGCCAGCAGCCAATACCCGGCTAGCGGGACCCACAATGAGCAGTTCTTC. Translating gives CASSQYPASGTHNEQFF.

This rearrangement joins TRBV18 to TRBJ1-3; tentatively, D is TRBD1 (5 bases). Germline V gene lookup returns CDR1 KGHSH and CDR2 LQKENI. The germline V and J ends were trimmed by 3 bases and 0 bases, with 9 bases remaining between them. The CDR3 length is 15 residues. The CDR3 nucleotides read TGTGCCAGCTCACCGACAGTAAGCTCTGGAAACACCATATATTTT. This sequence encodes CASSPTVSSGNTIYF.